This T cell receptor beta chain was recovered during a study of cytomegalovirus exposure and HLA in healthy donors. Findings of the study overall: What was likely a sequencing artifact was a cluster of highly shared sequence variants. Presence/absence analysis assumed near-uniform sequencing depth across donors. A later analysis found common viral pathogens apparently linked to several of the most significant clusters.

As to this clone: Its target is unknown.

The CDR3 consists of 14 residues. V lost 6 bases and J lost 2; bases outside the gene matches: 5. Germline V gene lookup returns CDR1 SGHRS and CDR2 YFSETQ. It was with 60 Vbeta and 13 Jbeta primers that the PCR ran. In the authors' workflow: Tens of millions of unique TCR beta chains, 9 million to 12 million shared, were counted in a later analysis. Assay used: immunoSEQ multiplex PCR; TCRdb lists only in-frame clones, some missing. V and J calls and clone size come straight from that table; D and trimming were deduced from the DNA. Found here are approximately 77,000 clones; the top ten clones hold approximately 4.6%.

This sequence originates from a man aged 25 to 40 in good health and CMV-seronegative. Material for sequencing was PBMCs. The gene calls are TRBV5-1 and TRBJ2-5; 9 bases are a match to TRBD2. CDR3 nucleotide sequence: TGCGCCAGCACACTAGCGGGCCCTCAAGAGACCCAGTACTTC. Translating it yields CASTLAGPQETQYF.